This record covers a single TCR beta chain. This entry comes from a study of blood T cell repertoires in COVID-19. This CDR3 spans 16 amino acids. The ends lost 4 bases at V and 3 bases at J; junction bases unmatched: 10. CDR1 and CDR2 from the germline V gene are SGHDT and YYEEEE. Libraries were prepared by immunoSEQ multiplex PCR; TCRdb keeps only in-frame clonotypes and omits some of them. Of about 38,000 clones listed, just under 75% were seen once; the top ten hold under 12%. V is TRBV5-6 and J is TRBJ1-3, with TRBD1 identical over 7 bases. The TCR sequence derives from a man between 65 and 85 years old with COVID-19, enrolled during active disease. Sequencing was done on a sample of peripheral blood. The CDR3 bases are TGTGCCAGCAGCAAAACCGGGACAGCCGTTGGAAACACCATATATTTT. It yields the protein CASSKTGTAVGNTIYF.